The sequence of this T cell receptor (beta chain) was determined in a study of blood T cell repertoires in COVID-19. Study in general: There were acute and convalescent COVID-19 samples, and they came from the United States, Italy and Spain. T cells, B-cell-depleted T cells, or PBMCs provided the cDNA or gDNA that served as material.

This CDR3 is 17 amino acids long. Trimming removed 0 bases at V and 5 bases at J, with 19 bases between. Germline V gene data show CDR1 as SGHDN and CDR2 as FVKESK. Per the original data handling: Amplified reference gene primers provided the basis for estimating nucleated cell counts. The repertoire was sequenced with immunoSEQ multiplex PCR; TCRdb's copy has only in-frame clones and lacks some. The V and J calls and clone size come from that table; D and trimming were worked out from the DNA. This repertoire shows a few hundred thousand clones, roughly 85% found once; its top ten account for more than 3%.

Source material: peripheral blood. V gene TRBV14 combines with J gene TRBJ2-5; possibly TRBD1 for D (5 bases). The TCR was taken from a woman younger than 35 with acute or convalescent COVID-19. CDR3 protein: CASSQDGHRPVVETQYF. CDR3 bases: TGTGCCAGCAGCCAAGATGGACACCGGCCCGTTGTGGAGACCCAGTACTTC.